The next 10 T cell receptor beta chains were all read from a single sample in a study of T cells in Graves' hyperthyroidism and ophthalmopathy. TCR beta CDR3 region amplification was performed from RNA transcripts. TCR CDR3 underwent first-round RT-PCR with the HTBI primer set. TCRdb independently ran MiXCR on the multiplex PCR reads; one entry per CDR3 protein. The sample has 550,000 to 800,000 distinct CDR3 sequences; about 17% are singletons. Sequencing was carried out using blood. Every receptor here comes from a man aged 18 to 30 with Graves' hyperthyroidism.

This clonotype was seen only a few times. The chain carries TRBV24-1 and TRBJ2-2; D is unresolved. Germline assignment: CDR1 KGHDR and CDR2 SFDVKD. This CDR3 is built from 11 residues. Trimming took 5 bases from V and 9 from J, leaving 6 bases between them. The CDR3, as DNA: TGTGCCACCAGTGGCTCTCGGGAGCTGTTTTTT. It codes for CATSGSRELFF.

The chain carries TRBV12-5 and TRBJ1-5; D is unclear. The CDR3 loop spans 11 amino acids. From germline, CDR1 is LGHNT and CDR2 FRNRAP. Trimming took 6 bases from V and 5 from J, leaving 5 bases between them. As DNA, the CDR3 is TGTGCTAGTGGCCGTTATCAGCCCCAGCATTTT. Amino acid sequence: CASGRYQPQHF.

This clonotype was counted many times. V is TRBV20-1 and J is TRBJ2-7; D might be TRBD2 (5 bases). V was cut by 0 bases and J by 0 bases, with 12 bases left in between. From germline, CDR1 is DFQATT and CDR2 SNEGSKA (reference sequence). CDR3 length: 15 residues. CDR3 sequence reads: CSARDPAVSSYEQYF. CDR3 DNA sequence: TGCAGTGCTAGAGACCCAGCGGTGAGCTCCTACGAGCAGTACTTC.

A few counts support this clonotype. The gene calls are TRBV5-1 and TRBJ2-3; TRBD1 aligns across 8 bases. With 2 bases clipped from V and 0 bases from J, the junction kept 2 bases outside the gene matches. This CDR3 has 15 residues. Germline V lookup: CDR1 SGHRS, CDR2 YFSETQ. This CDR3 is CASSFQGASTDTQYF. The DNA of the CDR3 is TGCGCCAGCAGCTTTCAGGGGGCTAGCACAGATACGCAGTATTTT.

J is TRBJ2-7 and V is TRBV10-3, with 9 nucleotides matching TRBD1. Trimming removed 6 bases from V and 6 bases from J; junction bases left unmatched: 9. This CDR3 contains 14 residues. Germline CDR1 reads ENHRY; CDR2 reads SYGVKD. The CDR3 here is CAISPGQGRSEQYF. The CDR3 coding sequence is TGTGCCATCAGCCCGGGACAGGGAAGGAGCGAGCAGTACTTC.

The sample holds many counts of this clonotype. This chain links TRBV28 with TRBJ2-1, with 14 bases that match TRBD2. Trimming at V came to 6 bases and at J to 8 bases, leaving 12 bases not matched to a gene. The germline CDR1 and CDR2 sequences are MDHEN and SYDVKM. This CDR3 contains 17 residues. The CDR3 sequence: CASSRLTGTSGSDEQFF. The CDR3 nucleotides are TGTGCCAGCAGCCGCCTTACGGGGACTAGCGGGAGTGATGAGCAGTTCTTC.

The CDR3, as DNA: TGCGCCAGCAGCCAAGACGCCAGGTACCAAGAGACCCAGTACTTC. Translating it yields CASSQDARYQETQYF. J is TRBJ2-5 and V is TRBV4-1; D remains ambiguous. Germline V gives CDR1 MGHRA, CDR2 YSYEKL. With 0 bases removed from V and 0 bases from J, the gap between germline ends came to 8 bases. The CDR3 totals 15 residues.

This clonotype was detected ten times or more. V and J are TRBV28 and TRBJ2-7; the D call may be TRBD1 or TRBD2 (5 bases each). Between the trimmed V and J ends, which lost 5 bases and 3 bases, there was a span of 14 bases. Germline lookup yields CDR1 MDHEN and CDR2 SYDVKM. CDR3 length: 14 amino acids. As DNA, the CDR3 is TGTGCCAGCAGTAACCCCCGGGACGGCTACGAGCAGTACTTC. Residues: CASSNPRDGYEQYF.

In its sample, this clonotype was seen a few times. V gene TRBV7-2 combines with J gene TRBJ2-7; 9 bases align to TRBD2. V shed 3 bases, J shed 3 bases, and the junction held 9 bases outside the gene matches. Germline V lookup: CDR1 SGHTA, CDR2 FQGNSA. CDR3 length: 16 amino acids. CDR3 protein: CASSFRAGGSIYEQYF. CDR3 nucleotide sequence: TGTGCCAGCAGCTTTCGAGCGGGAGGAAGTATCTACGAGCAGTACTTC.

The chain recombines TRBV7-6 with TRBJ1-3; unclear D gene. The germline CDR1 and CDR2 sequences are SGHVS and FNYEAQ. Trimming removed 1 base from V and 0 bases from J, with 13 bases in between. The CDR3 spans 17 residues. The CDR3 is CASSLGVYPISGNTIYF. The CDR3 nucleotides are TGTGCCAGCAGCTTAGGGGTTTATCCTATCTCTGGAAACACCATATATTTT.